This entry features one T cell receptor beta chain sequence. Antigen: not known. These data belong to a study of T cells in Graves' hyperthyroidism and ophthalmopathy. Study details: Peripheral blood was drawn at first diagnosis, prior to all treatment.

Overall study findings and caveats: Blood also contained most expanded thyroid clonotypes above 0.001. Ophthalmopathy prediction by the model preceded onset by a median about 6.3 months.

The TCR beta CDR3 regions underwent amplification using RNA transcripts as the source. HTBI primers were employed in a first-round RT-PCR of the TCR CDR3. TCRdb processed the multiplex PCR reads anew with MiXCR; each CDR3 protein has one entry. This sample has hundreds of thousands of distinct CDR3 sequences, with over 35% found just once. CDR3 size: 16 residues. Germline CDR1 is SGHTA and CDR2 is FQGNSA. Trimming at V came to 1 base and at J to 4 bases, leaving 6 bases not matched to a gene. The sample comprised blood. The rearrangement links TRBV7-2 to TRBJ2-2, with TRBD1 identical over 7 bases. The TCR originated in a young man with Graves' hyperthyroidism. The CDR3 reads CASSLGDSAITGELFF. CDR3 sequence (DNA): TGTGCCAGCAGCTTAGGGGACAGTGCGATCACCGGGGAGCTGTTTTTT.